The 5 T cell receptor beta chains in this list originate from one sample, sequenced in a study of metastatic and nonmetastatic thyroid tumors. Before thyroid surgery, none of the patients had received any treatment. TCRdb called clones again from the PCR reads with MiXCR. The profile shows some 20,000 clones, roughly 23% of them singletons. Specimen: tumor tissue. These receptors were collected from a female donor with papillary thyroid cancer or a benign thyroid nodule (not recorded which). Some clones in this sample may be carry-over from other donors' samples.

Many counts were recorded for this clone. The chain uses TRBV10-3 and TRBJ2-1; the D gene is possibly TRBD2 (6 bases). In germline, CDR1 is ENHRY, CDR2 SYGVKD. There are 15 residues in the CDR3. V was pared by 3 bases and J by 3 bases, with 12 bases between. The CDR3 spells CAISDPGLRYNEQFF. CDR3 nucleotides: TGTGCCATCAGTGACCCGGGACTCCGCTACAATGAGCAGTTCTTC.

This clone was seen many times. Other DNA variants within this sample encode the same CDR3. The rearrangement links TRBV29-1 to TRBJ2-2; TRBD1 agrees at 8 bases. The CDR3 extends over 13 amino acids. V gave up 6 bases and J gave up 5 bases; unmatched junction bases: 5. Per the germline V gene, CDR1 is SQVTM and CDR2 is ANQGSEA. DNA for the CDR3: TGCAGCGTCCGCAGGACAGGGACCGGGGAGCTGTTTTTT. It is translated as CSVRRTGTGELFF.

CDR3 in amino acids: CAWSGRNEAFF. Written as DNA, the CDR3 is TGTGCCTGGTCAGGACGAAATGAAGCTTTCTTT. The J gene is TRBJ1-1, the V gene TRBV19; D gene uncertain. The V end was cut by 11 bases, the J end by 7 bases, with 14 bases between. The CDR3 is 11 residues long. Germline assignment: CDR1 LNHDA and CDR2 SQIVND (reference sequence).

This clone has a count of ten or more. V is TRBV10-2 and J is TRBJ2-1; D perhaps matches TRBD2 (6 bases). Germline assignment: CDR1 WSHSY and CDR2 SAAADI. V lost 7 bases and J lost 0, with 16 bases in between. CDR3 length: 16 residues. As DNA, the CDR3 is TGCGCCAGCACCGACCCTAGCGACCACTCCTACAATGAGCAGTTCTTC. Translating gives CASTDPSDHSYNEQFF.

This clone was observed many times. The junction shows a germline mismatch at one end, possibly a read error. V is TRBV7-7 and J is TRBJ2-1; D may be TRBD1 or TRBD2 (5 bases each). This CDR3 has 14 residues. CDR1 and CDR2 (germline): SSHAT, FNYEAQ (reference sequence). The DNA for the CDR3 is TGTGCTAGCAGCTTAGAACTGGGGGACGATGAGCAGTTCTTC. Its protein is CASSLELGDDEQFF.